The clone carrying this TCR beta chain was seen a few times. The antigen is not known. This CDR3 is built from 15 residues. CDR1 is LGHDT, CDR2 YNNKEL, per germline (reference sequence). Trimming left V 4 bases short and J 0 bases short, with 9 bases between. TCRdb itself ran the 5' RACE reads through MiXCR, one entry per CDR3 protein. This table holds 500,000 or so distinct CDR3 sequences, more than 13% found once. The sample comes from a study of identical twins. Findings and caveats of the study: Instead of following the same donors, the conclusions were based on cross-sectional statistical analysis. Compared with models, monozygotic twins showed more out-of-frame TCR alpha sharing.

In addition, the sample was reused for a study of yellow fever vaccine responses in identical twins. As that report states: Twins reportedly had a vaccine T cell response that seemed partly convergent, partly personalized.

This chain links TRBV3-1 with TRBJ1-4, with D uncertain. Sequencing was carried out using CD4+ T cells sorted from blood. The TCR comes from a woman under 30 in good health. CDR3 sequence reads: CASSRWGTTNEKLFF. The CDR3 DNA follows: TGTGCCAGCAGCCGCTGGGGAACAACTAATGAAAAACTGTTTTTT.